The rows below give T cell receptor beta chains drawn from one sample of a study of cytomegalovirus exposure and HLA in healthy donors. Sequencing was performed with immunoSEQ multiplex PCR; in TCRdb, only in-frame clones are kept and a portion is missing. The table shows around 110,000 clones, with approximately 81% occurring only once. The specimen was PBMCs. These receptors all come from a woman aged 30 to 39 in good health and CMV-seronegative. The CDR3 runs from the conserved cysteine through the conserved F or W. The order of the fields is V gene, D gene, clone size, J gene, CDR3 protein, CDR3 DNA. D genes are given only for firm matches. Size values are once, few and many counts, or a class for expanded clones, and some rows have none.

TRBV4-1	-	-	TRBJ1-4	CASSQGGTGQPNEKLFF	TGCGCCAGCAGCCAAGGGGGAACGGGACAACCTAATGAAAAACTGTTTTTT
TRBV4-1	TRBD1	-	TRBJ2-1	CASSQTRQGNNEQFF	TGCGCCAGCAGCCAAACAAGACAGGGCAACAATGAGCAGTTCTTC
TRBV18	TRBD1	-	TRBJ2-1	CASSRTKGQANSYNEQFF	TGTGCCAGCTCACGAACTAAGGGACAGGCTAACTCCTACAATGAGCAGTTCTTC
TRBV4-3	TRBD1	-	TRBJ1-2	CASSSLGQINYGYTF	TGCGCCAGCAGCTCCTTGGGACAGATTAACTATGGCTACACCTTC
TRBV27	-	-	TRBJ2-3	CASSIGTSTDTQYF	TGTGCCAGCAGTATCGGGACTAGCACAGATACGCAGTATTTT
TRBV16	-	-	TRBJ1-3	CASSQQLADSGSTIYF	TGTGCCAGCAGCCAACAACTGGCAGACTCTGGAAGCACCATATATTTT
TRBV5-1	TRBD2	once	TRBJ2-3	CASSSGLAGGWTDTQYF	TGCGCCAGCAGTTCCGGACTAGCGGGAGGTTGGACAGATACGCAGTATTTT
TRBV9	TRBD2	-	TRBJ2-1	CASSVGFSGRANEQFF	TGTGCCAGCAGCGTAGGGTTTAGCGGGAGGGCCAATGAGCAGTTCTTC
TRBV28	TRBD2	-	TRBJ2-1	CASSFSGRINEQFF	TGTGCCAGCAGTTTTAGCGGGAGGATCAATGAGCAGTTCTTC
TRBV7-9	-	few	TRBJ2-3	CASSPTDTQYF	TGTGCCAGCAGTCCGACAGATACGCAGTATTTT
TRBV19	TRBD2	-	TRBJ2-1	CASSIDPASGVSSYNEQFF	TGTGCCAGTAGTATAGATCCGGCTAGCGGGGTGAGCTCCTACAATGAGCAGTTCTTC
TRBV9	TRBD2	-	TRBJ2-1	CASSGVAGIDNEQFF	TGTGCCAGCAGCGGGGTAGCGGGAATAGACAATGAGCAGTTCTTC
TRBV27	-	-	TRBJ2-7	CASGSGAEQYF	TGTGCCAGCGGATCAGGGGCCGAGCAGTACTTC